The rows below give T cell receptor beta chains drawn from one sample of a study of cytomegalovirus exposure and HLA in healthy donors. Sequencing was performed with immunoSEQ multiplex PCR; in TCRdb, only in-frame clones are kept and a portion is missing. Here the sample table reports approximately 130,000 clones. Sequenced: PBMCs. Receptors were obtained from a woman in her sixties in good health and CMV-seronegative. CDR3s include the opening cysteine and the closing phenylalanine or tryptophan. The D gene is left open where the match is weak.

d_call: NA; v_call: TRBV28; j_call: TRBJ1-1; cdr3_nt: TGTGCCAGCAGTTTAAGAGAGAACACTGAAGCTTTCTTT; cdr3_aa: CASSLRENTEAFF
d_call: NA; v_call: TRBV19; j_call: TRBJ2-5; cdr3_nt: TGTGCCAGTAGCGGGGGTCTCCAAGAGACCCAGTACTTC; cdr3_aa: CASSGGLQETQYF
d_call: TRBD2; v_call: TRBV6-5; j_call: TRBJ2-7; cdr3_nt: TGTGCCAGCAGGACCTTTACTAGCGGCGAGCAGTACTTC; cdr3_aa: CASRTFTSGEQYF
d_call: NA; v_call: TRBV15; j_call: TRBJ1-3; cdr3_nt: TGTGCCACCAGCAGAGATAAGGAGTTTCTCTCTGGAAACACCATATATTTT; cdr3_aa: CATSRDKEFLSGNTIYF
d_call: TRBD1; v_call: TRBV11-2; j_call: TRBJ2-7; cdr3_nt: TGTGCCAGCAGCTTAGTAGGACAGGGTTACGAGCAGTACTTC; cdr3_aa: CASSLVGQGYEQYF
d_call: NA; v_call: TRBV7-2; j_call: TRBJ2-1; cdr3_nt: TGTGCCAGCAGCTTAGGCTTGTCAGGGGAGCAGTTCTTC; cdr3_aa: CASSLGLSGEQFF
d_call: NA; v_call: TRBV4-1; j_call: TRBJ2-3; cdr3_nt: TGCGCCAGCAGCCAAGTGGGGACTAGCACAGATACGCAGTATTTT; cdr3_aa: CASSQVGTSTDTQYF
d_call: TRBD1; v_call: TRBV27; j_call: TRBJ2-7; cdr3_nt: TGTGCCAGCAGTTTATCGTCAGGGGGTCACGAGCAGTACTTC; cdr3_aa: CASSLSSGGHEQYF
d_call: TRBD1; v_call: TRBV9; j_call: TRBJ1-3; cdr3_nt: TGTGCCAGCAGCGTCGGGACAGATCAAGGAAACACCATATATTTT; cdr3_aa: CASSVGTDQGNTIYF
d_call: NA; v_call: TRBV6-1; j_call: TRBJ1-2; cdr3_nt: TGTGCCACAGCATTGAGAGAGGCAAACTATGGCTACACCTTC; cdr3_aa: CATALREANYGYTF
d_call: NA; v_call: TRBV30; j_call: TRBJ1-3; cdr3_nt: TGTGCCGGGCAGGGCGGTGGAAACACCATATATTTT; cdr3_aa: CAGQGGGNTIYF
d_call: TRBD1; v_call: TRBV5-1; j_call: TRBJ1-2; cdr3_nt: TGCGCCAGCGGCTTGATAGGGGGCCCTAACTATGGCTACACCTTC; cdr3_aa: CASGLIGGPNYGYTF
d_call: NA; v_call: TRBV5-1; j_call: TRBJ2-2; cdr3_nt: TGCGCCAGCAGCTTGGCCACGCCGGCCGGGGAGCTGTTTTTT; cdr3_aa: CASSLATPAGELFF
d_call: NA; v_call: TRBV15; j_call: TRBJ2-3; cdr3_nt: TGTGCCACCAGCAGGGGGAAAGGACAGGGAGGGGGAGATACGCAGTATTTT; cdr3_aa: CATSRGKGQGGGDTQYF
d_call: NA; v_call: TRBV28; j_call: TRBJ1-1; cdr3_nt: TGTGCCAGCAGCCTCCACATATTGATGAACACTGAAGCTTTCTTT; cdr3_aa: CASSLHILMNTEAFF
d_call: TRBD1; v_call: TRBV28; j_call: TRBJ2-7; cdr3_nt: TGTGCCAGCAGTTTAATTACGGGACAGGGGGCCTTCGAGCAGTACTTC; cdr3_aa: CASSLITGQGAFEQYF
d_call: TRBD2; v_call: TRBV28; j_call: TRBJ2-2; cdr3_nt: TGTGCCAGCGTGGCGGGGGGGAACACCGGGGAGCTGTTTTTT; cdr3_aa: CASVAGGNTGELFF
d_call: NA; v_call: TRBV7-8; j_call: TRBJ2-7; cdr3_nt: TGTGCCAGCAGCGCTACAGAAGTCCCGTCTTTGTACGAGCAGTACTTC; cdr3_aa: CASSATEVPSLYEQYF
d_call: TRBD1; v_call: TRBV27; j_call: TRBJ1-2; cdr3_nt: TGTGCCAGCAGTTTATCGGGATGGTGGACAGGGAAGACGCCTGGCTACACCTTC; cdr3_aa: CASSLSGWWTGKTPGYTF
d_call: TRBD2; v_call: TRBV30; j_call: TRBJ2-1; cdr3_nt: TGTGCCGGTCGACTAGCGGGAGGAGGGGTAGAGCAGTTCTTC; cdr3_aa: CAGRLAGGGVEQFF
d_call: NA; v_call: TRBV2; j_call: TRBJ2-7; cdr3_nt: TGTGCCAGCAGTGAAGCCGGGATCCCCTCTGGCTACGAGCAGTACTTC; cdr3_aa: CASSEAGIPSGYEQYF
d_call: TRBD1; v_call: TRBV19; j_call: TRBJ1-5; cdr3_nt: TGTGCCAGTAGTTTGGGGACAGGGATTCAGCCCCAGCATTTT; cdr3_aa: CASSLGTGIQPQHF
d_call: NA; v_call: TRBV29-1; j_call: TRBJ1-1; cdr3_nt: TGCAGCGCTGCCACTGTGAACACTGAAGCTTTCTTT; cdr3_aa: CSAATVNTEAFF
d_call: NA; v_call: TRBV2; j_call: TRBJ2-6; cdr3_nt: TGTGCCAGCAGCGTTAGACAGACCGGGGCCAACGTCCTGACTTTC; cdr3_aa: CASSVRQTGANVLTF
d_call: TRBD2; v_call: TRBV5-6; j_call: TRBJ2-1; cdr3_nt: TGTGCCAGCAGCTTGTCCTCGGGAGGGCAGTTCTTC; cdr3_aa: CASSLSSGGQFF
d_call: NA; v_call: TRBV5-8; j_call: TRBJ2-7; cdr3_nt: TGTGCCAGCAGCCGGCGGGCCGTTGGCGAGCAGTACTTC; cdr3_aa: CASSRRAVGEQYF
d_call: TRBD2; v_call: TRBV29-1; j_call: TRBJ2-1; cdr3_nt: TGCAGCGTTTCTCCGGGTAGCGGGGCTTCCTACAATGAGCAGTTCTTC; cdr3_aa: CSVSPGSGASYNEQFF
d_call: NA; v_call: TRBV18; j_call: TRBJ1-5; cdr3_nt: TGTGCCAGCTCCTTCGTCCTTAGCAATCAGCCCCAGCATTTT; cdr3_aa: CASSFVLSNQPQHF
d_call: TRBD2; v_call: TRBV7-3; j_call: TRBJ2-7; cdr3_nt: TGTGCCAGCAGCTTAACGGCTAGCGGGAGCCAGGGGCGCGAGCAGTACTTC; cdr3_aa: CASSLTASGSQGREQYF
d_call: TRBD1; v_call: TRBV5-1; j_call: TRBJ1-6; cdr3_nt: TGCGCCAGCGGGCCCCGGGACAGGGGTACACCCCTCCACTTT; cdr3_aa: CASGPRDRGTPLHF
d_call: NA; v_call: TRBV6-5; j_call: TRBJ2-7; cdr3_nt: TGTGCCAGCAGTTCCCTAAGGGGGGGGACCCCTTACGAGCAGTACTTC; cdr3_aa: CASSSLRGGTPYEQYF
d_call: NA; v_call: TRBV5-1; j_call: TRBJ2-7; cdr3_nt: TGCGCCAGCAGCACTGCGGGACTTGGAACCTACGAGCAGTACTTC; cdr3_aa: CASSTAGLGTYEQYF
d_call: NA; v_call: TRBV7-9; j_call: TRBJ2-3; cdr3_nt: TGTGCCAGCAGCTTATCCCTACAGAGGGCGCAGTATTTT; cdr3_aa: CASSLSLQRAQYF
d_call: TRBD1; v_call: TRBV5-1; j_call: TRBJ1-4; cdr3_nt: TGCGCCAGCAGCTTGGCAGGCAGGGGGCGAAACTTTAATGAAAAACTGTTTTTT; cdr3_aa: CASSLAGRGRNFNEKLFF
d_call: TRBD2; v_call: TRBV18; j_call: TRBJ2-3; cdr3_nt: TGTGCCAGCTCACCACCGACTAGCGGCACAGATACGCAGTATTTT; cdr3_aa: CASSPPTSGTDTQYF
d_call: NA; v_call: TRBV2; j_call: TRBJ2-7; cdr3_nt: TGTGCCAGCAGTCTGACAGCATACGAGCAGTACTTC; cdr3_aa: CASSLTAYEQYF